A selection of T cell receptor beta chains follows, all from one sample in a study of T cells after yellow fever vaccination. TCRdb re-analysed the 5' RACE reads in MiXCR, keeping a single row per CDR3 protein. The top ten hold about 32% of the sample, which has tens of thousands of distinct CDR3 sequences, more than 5.5% seen once. This material consisted of CD8+ T cells sorted from PBMCs, taken less than 6 days after the first yellow fever vaccination. The receptors shown here come from a man in his late teens or twenties who received the YFV17D yellow fever vaccine. Each CDR3 is given with its conserved first and last residue. The D gene is left open where the match is weak. Clone sizes are given selectively: once, few, many, or a class where the clone is expanded.

D gene: TRBD1; clone size: many; V gene: TRBV6-5; J gene: TRBJ2-1; CDR3 DNA: TGTGCCAGCAGTTACCGGACAGGATCCTACAATGAGCAGTTCTTC; CDR3 protein: CASSYRTGSYNEQFF
D gene: .; clone size: few; V gene: TRBV7-3; J gene: TRBJ1-6; CDR3 DNA: TGTGCCAGCAGCTTAAGGTTCTCCATCGTTGGCGTTTGTAATTCACCCCTCCACTTT; CDR3 protein: CASSLRFSIVGVCNSPLHF
D gene: .; clone size: many; V gene: TRBV12-3/TRBV12-4; J gene: TRBJ1-6; CDR3 DNA: TGTGCCAGCAGTTTCGGGATTCTCTATAATTCACCCCTCCACTTT; CDR3 protein: CASSFGILYNSPLHF
D gene: TRBD2; clone size: .; V gene: TRBV7-9; J gene: TRBJ2-7; CDR3 DNA: TGTGCCAGCAGTTCTCAAACCGGACTAGCACCTAACGAGCAGTACTTC; CDR3 protein: CASSSQTGLAPNEQYF
D gene: .; clone size: many; V gene: TRBV29-1; J gene: TRBJ1-2; CDR3 DNA: TGCAGCGTGGCTTCTTCCAGGGGCCCCTACTATGGCTACACCTTC; CDR3 protein: CSVASSRGPYYGYTF
D gene: .; clone size: .; V gene: TRBV12-3/TRBV12-4; J gene: TRBJ2-3; CDR3 DNA: TGTGCCAGCAGTCCCCCGGACAGCGGCACAGATACGCAGTATTTT; CDR3 protein: CASSPPDSGTDTQYF
D gene: TRBD1; clone size: .; V gene: TRBV7-2; J gene: TRBJ2-1; CDR3 DNA: TGTGCCAGCAGCTTTAGTTCGGGACAGGGGAACAATGAGCAGTTCTTC; CDR3 protein: CASSFSSGQGNNEQFF
D gene: TRBD2; clone size: many; V gene: TRBV9; J gene: TRBJ2-3; CDR3 DNA: TGTGCCAGCAGCGACCCCGGACTAGCGGATAACACAGATACGCAGTATTTT; CDR3 protein: CASSDPGLADNTDTQYF
D gene: .; clone size: many; V gene: TRBV7-9; J gene: TRBJ2-2; CDR3 DNA: TGTGCCAGCAGCGCGGACGGTGCGAACACCGGGGAGCTGTTTTTT; CDR3 protein: CASSADGANTGELFF
D gene: TRBD2; clone size: .; V gene: TRBV28; J gene: TRBJ2-1; CDR3 DNA: TGTGCCAGCAGTTTACCGAATCGGGACTACCTAAACAATGAGCAGTTCTTC; CDR3 protein: CASSLPNRDYLNNEQFF
D gene: TRBD1; clone size: .; V gene: TRBV10-2; J gene: TRBJ2-7; CDR3 DNA: TGCGCGGCCGGGACAGGCGCCTACGAGCAGTACTTC; CDR3 protein: CAAGTGAYEQYF
D gene: .; clone size: .; V gene: TRBV11-2; J gene: TRBJ2-2; CDR3 DNA: TGTGCCAGCAGCTTCTACAGACAGGCTATCGTGGACACCGGGGAGCTGTTTTTT; CDR3 protein: CASSFYRQAIVDTGELFF
D gene: .; clone size: few; V gene: TRBV7-9; J gene: TRBJ1-1; CDR3 DNA: TGTGCCAGCAGCCCCAGGGGAGGGCCCCTTGAAGCTTTCTTT; CDR3 protein: CASSPRGGPLEAFF
D gene: .; clone size: many; V gene: TRBV15; J gene: TRBJ2-5; CDR3 DNA: TGTGCCACCAGCAGAGAGGGAAGCCAAGAGACCCAGTACTTC; CDR3 protein: CATSREGSQETQYF
D gene: .; clone size: .; V gene: TRBV4-3; J gene: TRBJ1-1; CDR3 DNA: TGCGCCAGCAGCCAAGGAGTCGGGGGGAACACTGAAGCTTTCTTT; CDR3 protein: CASSQGVGGNTEAFF
D gene: .; clone size: few; V gene: TRBV27; J gene: TRBJ1-1; CDR3 DNA: TGTGCCAGCAGGCCGACAGTGAACACTGAAGCTTTCTTT; CDR3 protein: CASRPTVNTEAFF
D gene: .; clone size: .; V gene: TRBV10-3; J gene: TRBJ1-2; CDR3 DNA: TGTGCCATCAGTGATGAGGCTGGCTATGGCTACACCTTC; CDR3 protein: CAISDEAGYGYTF
D gene: .; clone size: many; V gene: TRBV9; J gene: TRBJ2-7; CDR3 DNA: TGTGCCAGCAGCGTATCCGGGACCTCTGGCGAGCAGTACTTC; CDR3 protein: CASSVSGTSGEQYF
D gene: .; clone size: many; V gene: TRBV4-1; J gene: TRBJ2-1; CDR3 DNA: TGCGCCAGCAGCACCCAATTAAGGGGGGAGATTTACTACAATGAGCAGTTCTTC; CDR3 protein: CASSTQLRGEIYYNEQFF
D gene: .; clone size: .; V gene: TRBV11-2; J gene: TRBJ1-1; CDR3 DNA: TGTGCCAGCAGCTTAGAGCGGTACGGGGTGAGCGGCACTGAAGCTTTCTTT; CDR3 protein: CASSLERYGVSGTEAFF
D gene: .; clone size: .; V gene: TRBV27; J gene: TRBJ2-7; CDR3 DNA: TGTGCCAGCAGTTTGGTTGGGAGGACAGGTGGTTCCTACGAGCAGTACTTC; CDR3 protein: CASSLVGRTGGSYEQYF
D gene: .; clone size: few; V gene: TRBV2; J gene: TRBJ1-5; CDR3 DNA: TGTGCCAGCAGGGGGGACCGAACTAGCAATCAGCCCCAGCATTTT; CDR3 protein: CASRGDRTSNQPQHF
D gene: .; clone size: many; V gene: TRBV19; J gene: TRBJ2-1; CDR3 DNA: TGTGCCAGTAGTACCGGAGTGGGCAGTGAGCAGTTCTTC; CDR3 protein: CASSTGVGSEQFF
D gene: .; clone size: many; V gene: TRBV7-8; J gene: TRBJ2-2; CDR3 DNA: TGTGCCAGCAGCTTAAAAACCGGGGAGCTGTTTTTT; CDR3 protein: CASSLKTGELFF
D gene: .; clone size: many; V gene: TRBV20-1; J gene: TRBJ2-3; CDR3 DNA: TGCAGTGCACTTGCGGGTTGGCGCACAGATACGCAGTATTTT; CDR3 protein: CSALAGWRTDTQYF
D gene: .; clone size: many; V gene: TRBV5-4; J gene: TRBJ1-2; CDR3 DNA: TGTGCCAGCAGCTTACAGGGAACCTACACCTTC; CDR3 protein: CASSLQGTYTF
D gene: TRBD2; clone size: few; V gene: TRBV4-2; J gene: TRBJ2-5; CDR3 DNA: TGTGCCAGCAGCCAGGGGCGGGGGCGGGGGGAAGAGACCCAGTACTTC; CDR3 protein: CASSQGRGRGEETQYF
D gene: TRBD2; clone size: many; V gene: TRBV4-3; J gene: TRBJ2-1; CDR3 DNA: TGCGCCAGCAGCCAAGCAAGCGGGGGTTTAGGGGAGCAGTTCTTC; CDR3 protein: CASSQASGGLGEQFF
D gene: .; clone size: .; V gene: TRBV12-3/TRBV12-4; J gene: TRBJ1-6; CDR3 DNA: TGTGCCAGCAGTTTAGGGGGGACATACGGCCAGGAGTATAATTCACCCCTCCACTTT; CDR3 protein: CASSLGGTYGQEYNSPLHF
D gene: .; clone size: few; V gene: TRBV6-2/TRBV6-3; J gene: TRBJ2-2; CDR3 DNA: TGTGCCAGCAGTTACTCGTTGGACACCGGGGAGCTGTTTTTT; CDR3 protein: CASSYSLDTGELFF
D gene: .; clone size: .; V gene: TRBV4-3; J gene: TRBJ1-5; CDR3 DNA: TGCGCCAGCAGCCCTGATGGAAGGGGCCAGCCCCAGCATTTT; CDR3 protein: CASSPDGRGQPQHF
D gene: .; clone size: .; V gene: TRBV27; J gene: TRBJ1-1; CDR3 DNA: TGTGCCAGCAGTTTATCGATGGGGAACACTGAAGCTTTCTTT; CDR3 protein: CASSLSMGNTEAFF
D gene: TRBD2; clone size: .; V gene: TRBV4-3; J gene: TRBJ2-5; CDR3 DNA: TGCGCCAGCAGCCAAGAGGCGGGCGGAGCGGGGGCCCAAGAGACCCAGTACTTC; CDR3 protein: CASSQEAGGAGAQETQYF
D gene: .; clone size: few; V gene: TRBV19; J gene: TRBJ2-7; CDR3 DNA: TGTGCCAGTAGTATAGAGGGGCGGACTCTCGAGCAGTACTTC; CDR3 protein: CASSIEGRTLEQYF
D gene: .; clone size: many; V gene: TRBV2; J gene: TRBJ2-3; CDR3 DNA: TGTGCCAGCAGTGAAGCCCCAGATACGCAGTATTTT; CDR3 protein: CASSEAPDTQYF
D gene: .; clone size: few; V gene: TRBV6-5; J gene: TRBJ1-3; CDR3 DNA: TGTGCCAGCAGTCTGGACGGAAACACCATATATTTT; CDR3 protein: CASSLDGNTIYF
D gene: .; clone size: .; V gene: TRBV7-9; J gene: TRBJ2-2; CDR3 DNA: TGTGCCAGCAGGGCACAGGGTGGGGCCGGGGAGCTGTTTTTT; CDR3 protein: CASRAQGGAGELFF
D gene: .; clone size: many; V gene: TRBV6-2/TRBV6-3; J gene: TRBJ2-7; CDR3 DNA: TGTGCCAGCAGTTACGGAGGCTCCTACGAGCAGTACTTC; CDR3 protein: CASSYGGSYEQYF
D gene: .; clone size: many; V gene: TRBV25-1; J gene: TRBJ2-7; CDR3 DNA: TGTGCCAGCAGTGGGGGCTCCTACGAGCAGTACTTC; CDR3 protein: CASSGGSYEQYF
D gene: .; clone size: many; V gene: TRBV5-6; J gene: TRBJ2-5; CDR3 DNA: TGTGCCAGCAGCTTGGCCCCAGGAGTCGGGACCCAGTACTTC; CDR3 protein: CASSLAPGVGTQYF
D gene: .; clone size: .; V gene: TRBV7-2; J gene: TRBJ1-1; CDR3 DNA: TGTGCCAGCAGCTTAGTCGGAGGGGTTACGATGAACACTGAAGCTTTCTTT; CDR3 protein: CASSLVGGVTMNTEAFF
D gene: TRBD1; clone size: few; V gene: TRBV5-1; J gene: TRBJ2-5; CDR3 DNA: TGCGCCAGCAGCTTCATAGGGGGCGAGACCCAGTACTTC; CDR3 protein: CASSFIGGETQYF
D gene: .; clone size: .; V gene: TRBV7-3; J gene: TRBJ2-1; CDR3 DNA: TGTGCCAGCAGCCCGTCCGGGAGTGACAATGAGCAGTTCTTC; CDR3 protein: CASSPSGSDNEQFF
D gene: TRBD2; clone size: .; V gene: TRBV11-2; J gene: TRBJ2-7; CDR3 DNA: TGTGCCAGCAGCCTGAATTCGGCACTAGCGGGGGGAGACGAGCAGTACTTC; CDR3 protein: CASSLNSALAGGDEQYF
D gene: TRBD1; clone size: many; V gene: TRBV7-3; J gene: TRBJ2-1; CDR3 DNA: TGTGCCAGCAGCCCGGGACAGGGGGCAAACAATGAGCAGTTCTTC; CDR3 protein: CASSPGQGANNEQFF
D gene: .; clone size: many; V gene: TRBV12-3/TRBV12-4; J gene: TRBJ1-1; CDR3 DNA: TGTGCCAGCAGATCGGATCTACAGGTTGAAGCTTTCTTT; CDR3 protein: CASRSDLQVEAFF
D gene: .; clone size: many; V gene: TRBV4-1; J gene: TRBJ2-2; CDR3 DNA: TGCGCCAGCAGCCAAGAGGCAGGGGCCACCGGGGAGCTGTTTTTT; CDR3 protein: CASSQEAGATGELFF
D gene: .; clone size: .; V gene: TRBV4-1; J gene: TRBJ2-7; CDR3 DNA: TGCGCCAGCAGCCAAGAAAACGTGGGTTCCTACGAGCAGTACTTC; CDR3 protein: CASSQENVGSYEQYF
D gene: .; clone size: many; V gene: TRBV6-2/TRBV6-3; J gene: TRBJ2-5; CDR3 DNA: TGTGCCAGCAGTTTACAGGGTACCCAAGAGACCCAGTACTTC; CDR3 protein: CASSLQGTQETQYF
D gene: TRBD1; clone size: few; V gene: TRBV29-1; J gene: TRBJ2-5; CDR3 DNA: TGCAGCGTTGACCCCTCAACAGGGGCGGAGGAGACCCAGTACTTC; CDR3 protein: CSVDPSTGAEETQYF
D gene: .; clone size: few; V gene: TRBV6-5; J gene: TRBJ1-1; CDR3 DNA: TGTGCCAGCAGTTACTCGAACCAGGGGAACACTGAAGCTTTCTTT; CDR3 protein: CASSYSNQGNTEAFF
D gene: .; clone size: .; V gene: TRBV5-1; J gene: TRBJ2-7; CDR3 DNA: TGCGCCAGCAGTCCCCCAGTCGTCTCCTACGAGCAGTACTTC; CDR3 protein: CASSPPVVSYEQYF
D gene: .; clone size: .; V gene: TRBV29-1; J gene: TRBJ2-2; CDR3 DNA: TGCAGCGTTGGCCCGGACCATGACACCGGGGAGCTGTTTTTT; CDR3 protein: CSVGPDHDTGELFF
D gene: .; clone size: few; V gene: TRBV27; J gene: TRBJ1-1; CDR3 DNA: TGTGCCAGCAGTTTGAAGGGGGTTGCTGAAGCTTTCTTT; CDR3 protein: CASSLKGVAEAFF
D gene: .; clone size: .; V gene: TRBV12-3/TRBV12-4; J gene: TRBJ1-5; CDR3 DNA: TGTGCCAGCAGTTTAGCGAACAGCCTGAATCAGCCCCAGCATTTT; CDR3 protein: CASSLANSLNQPQHF
D gene: .; clone size: few; V gene: TRBV12-5; J gene: TRBJ2-5; CDR3 DNA: TGTGCTAGTGGTTCAGGACGTCAACAAGAGACCCAGTACTTC; CDR3 protein: CASGSGRQQETQYF
D gene: .; clone size: .; V gene: TRBV7-3; J gene: TRBJ1-2; CDR3 DNA: TGTGCCAGCAGTCAAGACGCCGGATTGGGGGATGGCTACACCTTC; CDR3 protein: CASSQDAGLGDGYTF
D gene: .; clone size: few; V gene: TRBV7-4; J gene: TRBJ2-2; CDR3 DNA: TGTGCCAGCAGCTTTTGCGTCTGCGATTGGGTCACCGGGGAGCTGTTTTTT; CDR3 protein: CASSFCVCDWVTGELFF
D gene: .; clone size: many; V gene: TRBV6-1; J gene: TRBJ1-2; CDR3 DNA: TGTGCCAGCAGTCCTACAGGAGTCTATGGCTACACCTTC; CDR3 protein: CASSPTGVYGYTF
D gene: TRBD1; clone size: .; V gene: TRBV3-1; J gene: TRBJ1-1; CDR3 DNA: TGTGCCACCAGCCAAGACAGGGTCGGGGGCACTGAAGCTTTCTTT; CDR3 protein: CATSQDRVGGTEAFF